The rows below give T cell receptor beta chains drawn from one sample of a study of shared clonotypes between healthy human individuals. The method was immunoSEQ multiplex PCR; TCRdb's version includes in-frame clones alone and lacks a portion of them. The data hold about 2.1 million clones, with over 85% observed a single time. Sample: naive CD8+ T cells from PBMCs. These receptors were obtained from a man between 18 and 35 years old in good health. Some clones in this sample may be carry-over from other donors' samples. Both conserved end residues are part of each CDR3. Fields, in order: CDR3 DNA, CDR3 protein, clone size, J gene, D gene, V gene. D genes are given only for firm matches. Some rows have no size entry. The others give once, few or many, or a class for an expanded clone.

cdr3_nt: TGTGCCAGCAGCGTCGGGACAGAACCTAGGGAGCAGTACTTC
cdr3_aa: CASSVGTEPREQYF
clone_size: NA
j_call: TRBJ2-7
d_call: TRBD1
v_call: TRBV9

cdr3_nt: TGTGCCACCAGCAGAGATACCCTCACTATGTCCTACGAGCAGTACTTC
cdr3_aa: CATSRDTLTMSYEQYF
clone_size: NA
j_call: TRBJ2-7
d_call: NA
v_call: TRBV15

cdr3_nt: TGTGCCAGCAGCTTGGGCCGGGTGGGTACTGAAGCTTTCTTT
cdr3_aa: CASSLGRVGTEAFF
clone_size: NA
j_call: TRBJ1-1
d_call: NA
v_call: TRBV5-4

cdr3_nt: TGTGCCAGCAGTTACAAGGGACAGGGGGCTTACGAGCAGTACTTC
cdr3_aa: CASSYKGQGAYEQYF
clone_size: NA
j_call: TRBJ2-7
d_call: TRBD1
v_call: TRBV6-5

cdr3_nt: TGTGCCAGCAGCGGATCGGACAGATCCTATGGCTACACCTTC
cdr3_aa: CASSGSDRSYGYTF
clone_size: once
j_call: TRBJ1-2
d_call: NA
v_call: TRBV16

cdr3_nt: TGCAGCTTTCTCTACAATGAGCAGTTCTTC
cdr3_aa: CSFLYNEQFF
clone_size: NA
j_call: TRBJ2-1
d_call: NA
v_call: TRBV29-1

cdr3_nt: TGTGCCAGCAGCCCGGACATCACTGGAAACACCATATATTTT
cdr3_aa: CASSPDITGNTIYF
clone_size: NA
j_call: TRBJ1-3
d_call: NA
v_call: TRBV4-2

cdr3_nt: TGTGCCAGCAGTTTGGGCAGGGGCAATGAGCAGTTCTTC
cdr3_aa: CASSLGRGNEQFF
clone_size: NA
j_call: TRBJ2-1
d_call: NA
v_call: TRBV27

cdr3_nt: TGTGCCAGCAGTTTGTTAGCGGGAATGAACACTGAAGCTTTCTTT
cdr3_aa: CASSLLAGMNTEAFF
clone_size: NA
j_call: TRBJ1-1
d_call: NA
v_call: TRBV28

cdr3_nt: TGTGCCAGCCCCTGCCGGGACAGGGTTAGCAATCAGCCCCAGCATTTT
cdr3_aa: CASPCRDRVSNQPQHF
clone_size: NA
j_call: TRBJ1-5
d_call: TRBD1
v_call: TRBV7-9

cdr3_nt: TGTGCCAGCAGCTCACTCGGACTAGCGGGCAGAGAGACCCAGTACTTC
cdr3_aa: CASSSLGLAGRETQYF
clone_size: NA
j_call: TRBJ2-5
d_call: TRBD2
v_call: TRBV7-6

cdr3_nt: TGTGCCAGCAGCTTAGTAATTCTCTCGAAGCCTAGCAGTAGGTCCACAGATACGCAGTATTTT
cdr3_aa: CASSLVILSKPSSRSTDTQYF
clone_size: NA
j_call: TRBJ2-3
d_call: NA
v_call: TRBV7-6

cdr3_nt: TGTGCCAGCAGTTCCGTACGGCAGAAGGGGACAGATACGCAGTATTTT
cdr3_aa: CASSSVRQKGTDTQYF
clone_size: NA
j_call: TRBJ2-3
d_call: NA
v_call: TRBV28

cdr3_nt: TGTGCCAGCCGACTGGGGGCTGCTGGTGTGAGCAATCAGCCCCAGCATTTT
cdr3_aa: CASRLGAAGVSNQPQHF
clone_size: NA
j_call: TRBJ1-5
d_call: NA
v_call: TRBV27

cdr3_nt: TGTGCCAGCAGACTAGGAATCTCCAACAATGAGCAGTTCTTC
cdr3_aa: CASRLGISNNEQFF
clone_size: NA
j_call: TRBJ2-1
d_call: NA
v_call: TRBV5-6

cdr3_nt: TGTGCCAGCAGTTCGCGACAAGAAAGGTTTAATACGCAGTATTTT
cdr3_aa: CASSSRQERFNTQYF
clone_size: NA
j_call: TRBJ2-3
d_call: NA
v_call: TRBV27

cdr3_nt: TGTGCCAGCAGCTTACTAGCGGGACTCAGCTCCTACGAGCAGTACTTC
cdr3_aa: CASSLLAGLSSYEQYF
clone_size: NA
j_call: TRBJ2-7
d_call: TRBD2
v_call: TRBV7-2

cdr3_nt: TGTGCCAGCAGCTTAGGGTGGACAGGGGCGGACGAGCAGTACTTC
cdr3_aa: CASSLGWTGADEQYF
clone_size: NA
j_call: TRBJ2-7
d_call: TRBD1
v_call: TRBV11-2

cdr3_nt: TGTGCCAGCAGCTTGTTTCTCCGTGGGAACGGCTACACCTTC
cdr3_aa: CASSLFLRGNGYTF
clone_size: NA
j_call: TRBJ1-2
d_call: NA
v_call: TRBV5-6

cdr3_nt: TGTGCCAGCAGTTACTCTTCCGGTAGCACAGATACGCAGTATTTT
cdr3_aa: CASSYSSGSTDTQYF
clone_size: once
j_call: TRBJ2-3
d_call: NA
v_call: TRBV6-5

cdr3_nt: TGTGCCTGGGCCCACTCCTACAATGAGCAGTTCTTC
cdr3_aa: CAWAHSYNEQFF
clone_size: NA
j_call: TRBJ2-1
d_call: NA
v_call: TRBV30

cdr3_nt: TGTGCCAGCAGTCCCCGCGACGGCTACACTGAAGCTTTCTTT
cdr3_aa: CASSPRDGYTEAFF
clone_size: NA
j_call: TRBJ1-1
d_call: NA
v_call: TRBV27

cdr3_nt: TGTGCCAGCACCCGAGCCGGGACTAGCGGAAACAATGAGCAGTTCTTC
cdr3_aa: CASTRAGTSGNNEQFF
clone_size: NA
j_call: TRBJ2-1
d_call: TRBD2
v_call: TRBV2

cdr3_nt: TGTGCCAGCAGGACGGAGGGGGCTGTTGGCTACACCTTC
cdr3_aa: CASRTEGAVGYTF
clone_size: once
j_call: TRBJ1-2
d_call: TRBD1
v_call: TRBV7-9

cdr3_nt: TGTGCCAGCAGCTATTCCAGGGGGGGTCTCTACGAGCAGTACTTC
cdr3_aa: CASSYSRGGLYEQYF
clone_size: NA
j_call: TRBJ2-7
d_call: NA
v_call: TRBV11-2

cdr3_nt: TGTGCCAGCAGTGGGGGACTACGGGAGACCCAGTACTTC
cdr3_aa: CASSGGLRETQYF
clone_size: once
j_call: TRBJ2-5
d_call: TRBD2
v_call: TRBV6-1

cdr3_nt: TGTGCCAGCAGTCCTTCTCTCCGGGGCGTCTATGGCTACACCTTC
cdr3_aa: CASSPSLRGVYGYTF
clone_size: NA
j_call: TRBJ1-2
d_call: NA
v_call: TRBV11-2

cdr3_nt: TGTGCCAGCAGCTCCGACGGTCTACGTGGGGAAAGTCCGTTCTTC
cdr3_aa: CASSSDGLRGESPFF
clone_size: NA
j_call: TRBJ2-1
d_call: NA
v_call: TRBV7-3

cdr3_nt: TGTGCCAGCAGTTTGGGGGGGCACTTCTACGAGCAGTACTTC
cdr3_aa: CASSLGGHFYEQYF
clone_size: NA
j_call: TRBJ2-7
d_call: NA
v_call: TRBV27

cdr3_nt: TGTGCCAGCAGGTACCAGGGGAGGGGCCCCTATGGCTACACCTTC
cdr3_aa: CASRYQGRGPYGYTF
clone_size: NA
j_call: TRBJ1-2
d_call: NA
v_call: TRBV28

cdr3_nt: TGTGCCAGCACGATGGGACTAGCGGGAGAAACCTCCTACAATGAGCAGTTCTTC
cdr3_aa: CASTMGLAGETSYNEQFF
clone_size: NA
j_call: TRBJ2-1
d_call: TRBD2
v_call: TRBV7-8

cdr3_nt: TGTGCCAGCTCCCCCCGCGGGGCTCAAGAGACCCAGTACTTC
cdr3_aa: CASSPRGAQETQYF
clone_size: NA
j_call: TRBJ2-5
d_call: NA
v_call: TRBV28

cdr3_nt: TGTGCCAGCAGCCCGACGGTCCCCTACGAGCAGTACTTC
cdr3_aa: CASSPTVPYEQYF
clone_size: once
j_call: TRBJ2-7
d_call: NA
v_call: TRBV11-2

cdr3_nt: TGCGCCAGCAGTGAGTCAACGTCTAGGGAAAAACTGTTTTTT
cdr3_aa: CASSESTSREKLFF
clone_size: NA
j_call: TRBJ1-4
d_call: NA
v_call: TRBV10-1

cdr3_nt: TGTGCCAGCAGCCCGGGACAGGGCGGCAGGTACGAGCAGTACTTC
cdr3_aa: CASSPGQGGRYEQYF
clone_size: once
j_call: TRBJ2-7
d_call: TRBD1
v_call: TRBV7-2

cdr3_nt: TGTGCCAGCAGCGTCCCCCGGACTAGCGGAGATTACAATGAGCAGTTCTTC
cdr3_aa: CASSVPRTSGDYNEQFF
clone_size: NA
j_call: TRBJ2-1
d_call: TRBD2
v_call: TRBV11-2

cdr3_nt: TGTGCCAGCAGTGGAGGACTAGCGGGGGCTCCCAGGCGAGAGCAGTACTTC
cdr3_aa: CASSGGLAGAPRREQYF
clone_size: NA
j_call: TRBJ2-7
d_call: TRBD2
v_call: TRBV6-1

cdr3_nt: TGTGCCAGCAGTTTTGCCCCCCGACAGGGTGATTATTACGAGCAGTACTTC
cdr3_aa: CASSFAPRQGDYYEQYF
clone_size: NA
j_call: TRBJ2-7
d_call: TRBD1
v_call: TRBV28

cdr3_nt: TGTGCCAGCAGCTTGACACCGGGCCAAGAGACCCAGTACTTC
cdr3_aa: CASSLTPGQETQYF
clone_size: NA
j_call: TRBJ2-5
d_call: NA
v_call: TRBV11-2

cdr3_nt: TGTGCCAGCAGCTTATCGGACAGCCACACAGATACGCAGTATTTT
cdr3_aa: CASSLSDSHTDTQYF
clone_size: NA
j_call: TRBJ2-3
d_call: NA
v_call: TRBV7-9

cdr3_nt: TGTGCCAGCAGCGACGGGACAGCCTCCAACTACGAGCAGTACTTC
cdr3_aa: CASSDGTASNYEQYF
clone_size: NA
j_call: TRBJ2-7
d_call: TRBD1
v_call: TRBV9

cdr3_nt: TGTGCCAGCAGCTTAGAAGAGCTTTCCTACGAGCAGTACTTC
cdr3_aa: CASSLEELSYEQYF
clone_size: NA
j_call: TRBJ2-7
d_call: NA
v_call: TRBV11-2

cdr3_nt: TGTGCCAGCAGTTTAGAGGCGGGCACAGATACGCAGTATTTT
cdr3_aa: CASSLEAGTDTQYF
clone_size: NA
j_call: TRBJ2-3
d_call: NA
v_call: TRBV28